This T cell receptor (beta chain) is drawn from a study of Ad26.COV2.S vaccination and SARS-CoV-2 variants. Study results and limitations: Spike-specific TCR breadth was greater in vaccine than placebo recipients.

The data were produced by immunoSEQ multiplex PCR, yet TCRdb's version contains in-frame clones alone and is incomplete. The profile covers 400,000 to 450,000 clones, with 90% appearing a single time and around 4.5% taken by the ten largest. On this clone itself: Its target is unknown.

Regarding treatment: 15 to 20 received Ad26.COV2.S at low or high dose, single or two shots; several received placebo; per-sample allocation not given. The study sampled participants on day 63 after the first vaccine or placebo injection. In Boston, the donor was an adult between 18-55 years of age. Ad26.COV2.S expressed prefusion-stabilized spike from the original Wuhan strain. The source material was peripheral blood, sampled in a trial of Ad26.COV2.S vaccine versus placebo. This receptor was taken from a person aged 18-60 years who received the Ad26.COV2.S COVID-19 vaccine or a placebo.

In DNA form, the CDR3 reads TGTGCCAGCAGCCATCCCGATGGAGCAGGGGGCCTTGGGGCTGGGGCCAACGTCCTGACTTTC. This translates into CASSHPDGAGGLGAGANVLTF. V gene TRBV4-2 combines with J gene TRBJ2-6; 8 bases agree with TRBD1. Trimming cost V 3 bases and J 2 bases; bases outside gene matches: 18. Germline assignment: CDR1 LGHNA and CDR2 YNFKEQ. This CDR3 spans 21 amino acids.